The clone carrying this TCR beta chain showed up many times. Its cognate antigen is unknown. The CDR3 regions of TCR beta were amplified from RNA transcripts. An initial round of RT-PCR targeting the TCR CDR3 relied on the HTBI primer set. From the multiplex PCR reads, TCRdb called clonotypes with MiXCR, one entry per CDR3 protein. This sample has some 98,000 distinct CDR3 sequences; around 42% occur once, and the top ten carry roughly 10%. Diagnosis of hyperthyroidism was new in patients aged 18 to 65, and its duration was under 2 months. The CDR3 length is 14 residues. Trimming left V 5 bases short and J 5 bases short, with 15 bases between. Germline V CDR1 and CDR2: SEHNR, FQNEAQ (reference sequence). The record originates from a study of T cells in Graves' hyperthyroidism and ophthalmopathy. Overall study findings and caveats: Blood also showed most of the thyroid clonotypes that were expanded above 0.001.

The chain carries TRBV7-9 and TRBJ2-5; no clear D gene. This clonotype originated in a woman in her twenties or thirties with Graves' hyperthyroidism. The material sequenced was peripheral blood or thyroid tissue (not recorded which). For the CDR3, the DNA is TGTGCCAGCAGCCTCGACCCCCCCATGGAGACCCAGTACTTC. Its protein product is CASSLDPPMETQYF.